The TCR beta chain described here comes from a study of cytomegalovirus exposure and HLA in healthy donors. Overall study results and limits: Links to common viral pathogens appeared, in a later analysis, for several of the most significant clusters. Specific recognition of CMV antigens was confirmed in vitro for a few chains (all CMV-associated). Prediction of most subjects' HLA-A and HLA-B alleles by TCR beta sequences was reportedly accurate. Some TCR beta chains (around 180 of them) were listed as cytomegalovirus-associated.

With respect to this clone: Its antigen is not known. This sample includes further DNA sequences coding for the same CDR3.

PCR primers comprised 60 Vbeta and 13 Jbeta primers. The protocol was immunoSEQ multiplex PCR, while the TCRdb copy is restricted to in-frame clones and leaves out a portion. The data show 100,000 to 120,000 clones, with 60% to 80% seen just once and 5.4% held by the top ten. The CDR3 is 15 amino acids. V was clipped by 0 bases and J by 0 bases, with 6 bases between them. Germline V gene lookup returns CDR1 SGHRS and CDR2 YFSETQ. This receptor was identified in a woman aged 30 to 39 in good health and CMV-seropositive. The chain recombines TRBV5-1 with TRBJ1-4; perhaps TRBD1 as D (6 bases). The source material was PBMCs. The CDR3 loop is CASSLEGATNEKLFF. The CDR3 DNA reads TGCGCCAGCAGCTTGGAGGGGGCAACTAATGAAAAACTGTTTTTT.